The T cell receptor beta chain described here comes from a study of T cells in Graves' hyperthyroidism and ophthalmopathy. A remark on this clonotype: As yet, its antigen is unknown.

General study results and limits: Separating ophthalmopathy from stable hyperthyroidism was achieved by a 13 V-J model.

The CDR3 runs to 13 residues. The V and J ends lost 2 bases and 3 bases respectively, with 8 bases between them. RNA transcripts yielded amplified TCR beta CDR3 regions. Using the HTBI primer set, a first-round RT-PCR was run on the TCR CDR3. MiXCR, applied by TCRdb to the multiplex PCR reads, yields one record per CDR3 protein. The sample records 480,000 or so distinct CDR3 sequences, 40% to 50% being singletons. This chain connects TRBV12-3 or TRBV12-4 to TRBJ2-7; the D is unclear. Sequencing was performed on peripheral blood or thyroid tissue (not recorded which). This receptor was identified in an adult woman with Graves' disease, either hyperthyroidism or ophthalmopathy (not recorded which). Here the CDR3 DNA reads TGTGCCAGCAGTTTAAAACCGAGCTACGAGCAGTACTTC. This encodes CASSLKPSYEQYF.